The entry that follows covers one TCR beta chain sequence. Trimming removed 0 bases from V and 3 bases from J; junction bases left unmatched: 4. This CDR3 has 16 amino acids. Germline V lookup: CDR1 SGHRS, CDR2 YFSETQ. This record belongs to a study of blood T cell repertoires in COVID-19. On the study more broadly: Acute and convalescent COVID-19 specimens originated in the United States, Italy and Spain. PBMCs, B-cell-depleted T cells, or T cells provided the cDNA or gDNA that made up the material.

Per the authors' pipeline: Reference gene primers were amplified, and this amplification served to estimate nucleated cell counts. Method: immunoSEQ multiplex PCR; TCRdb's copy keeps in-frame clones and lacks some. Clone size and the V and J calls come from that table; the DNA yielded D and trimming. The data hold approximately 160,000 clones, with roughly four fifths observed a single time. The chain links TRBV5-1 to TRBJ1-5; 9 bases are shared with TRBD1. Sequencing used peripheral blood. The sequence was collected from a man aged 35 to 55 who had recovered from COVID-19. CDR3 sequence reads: CASSLDGTGNNQPQHF. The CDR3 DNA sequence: TGCGCCAGCAGCTTGGACGGGACAGGGAACAATCAGCCCCAGCATTTT.